This TCR beta chain was recovered during a study of cytomegalovirus exposure and HLA in healthy donors. Notes on this clone: The antigen is not known.

The study's findings and limits: A few chains tied to CMV proved CMV antigen-specific in vitro. With high specificity and sensitivity, the classifier reportedly diagnosed cytomegalovirus status. There were 150 to 200 TCR beta chains listed as cytomegalovirus-associated.

The CDR3 runs to 11 residues. V shed 8 bases and J shed 3 bases, with 5 bases lying between them. The V gene's germline CDR1 is MDHEN and CDR2 SYDVKM. Repertoires were generated with immunoSEQ multiplex PCR, while TCRdb's copy carries only in-frame clones and drops some. The profile covers 250,000 to 400,000 clones, with 87% appearing a single time and about 1.2% taken by the ten largest. The specimen was PBMCs. V is TRBV28 and J is TRBJ1-5; D unresolved. The sequence was obtained from a woman aged 30 to 39 in good health and CMV-seropositive. This chain's CDR3 is CASAVNQPQHF. The CDR3 bases are TGTGCCAGCGCCGTCAATCAGCCCCAGCATTTT.